The following is a TCR beta chain sequence with its context. Its antigen remains unidentified. This specimen belongs to a study of shared clonotypes between healthy human individuals. Study-level results: Memory subsets generally showed smaller estimated richness than naive subsets did.

Germline CDR1 and CDR2: SGHTA and FQGNSA. V was pared by 5 bases and J by 3 bases, with 8 bases between. CDR3 length: 12 amino acids. Each of the donors was a healthy adult who was HIV-negative and had not had a recent acute infection or vaccination. Produced via immunoSEQ multiplex PCR; TCRdb's table is partial and in-frame only. The data hold over a million clones, with approximately 78% observed a single time. This clonotype originated in a man younger than 30 in good health. Some clones in this sample may be carry-over from other donors' samples. The chain has TRBV7-2 and TRBJ2-7; no clear D gene. Source material: memory CD4+ T cells from PBMCs. The subset is: CD45RA-negative fraction. The CDR3: CASSPQIYEQYF. The CDR3 DNA sequence: TGTGCCAGCAGCCCCCAGATCTACGAGCAGTACTTC.